The clone carrying this TCR beta chain has just a few counts. The CDR3 consists of 14 residues. Trimming took 4 bases from V and 8 from J, leaving 16 bases between them. 5'RACE with constant-segment primers built TCRalpha and TCRbeta cDNA libraries with UMIs. TCRdb re-called the 5' RACE reads through MiXCR, storing one row per CDR3 protein. The data show 350,000 to 450,000 distinct CDR3 sequences, 13% to 15% seen once. The data stem from a study of T-cell memory formation after mild COVID-19. Study context: The TCR clusters were mostly specific to one donor.

This clonotype was obtained from a man between 18 and 35 years old who had mild COVID-19 (a few samples of this study predate the infection). Cell type and time point are not known. The V gene is TRBV12-3 or TRBV12-4, the J gene TRBJ2-3; TRBD1 is a possible D gene (5 bases). Specimen: PBMCs or a T cell subset sorted from them (not recorded which). The chain's CDR3 is CASSSQGRPGTQYF. CDR3 DNA sequence: TGTGCCAGCAGTTCCCAGGGCCGGCCTGGTACGCAGTATTTT.